This T cell receptor beta chain is from a study of blood T cells in healthy people across ages. Overall study context: Per two T cells, template switching captured roughly one barcoded beta molecule. General study points: It was found that TCR beta diversity correlated strongly with the percentage of naive T cells.

PCR was performed a second time for roughly 7 to 11 cycles using a sample-barcoded 5' primer and a J-beta primer mix. Using its own MiXCR run on the 5' RACE reads, TCRdb lists one record per CDR3 protein. The table shows about 800,000 distinct CDR3 sequences, with roughly 25% occurring only once. Approximately 9.7 milliliters was the volume of peripheral blood drawn from each donor. About this clonotype: The antigen remains undetermined.

The CDR3 totals 15 residues. V was clipped by 4 bases and J by 4 bases, with 13 bases between them. The germline V gene has CDR1 LGHDT and CDR2 YNNKEL (reference sequence). The sample also formed part of further work on T cells of mothers and their children. This second study notes: Normalized overlap was always slightly, never significantly, higher in related than unrelated mother-child pairs.

J is TRBJ2-2 and V is TRBV3-1; D gene ambiguous. The specimen was blood. The clonotype comes from a boy aged 10-17 years in good health. CDR3 sequence reads: CASSPLKMGTGELFF. DNA for the CDR3: TGTGCCAGCAGCCCGCTGAAGATGGGCACCGGGGAGCTGTTTTTT.